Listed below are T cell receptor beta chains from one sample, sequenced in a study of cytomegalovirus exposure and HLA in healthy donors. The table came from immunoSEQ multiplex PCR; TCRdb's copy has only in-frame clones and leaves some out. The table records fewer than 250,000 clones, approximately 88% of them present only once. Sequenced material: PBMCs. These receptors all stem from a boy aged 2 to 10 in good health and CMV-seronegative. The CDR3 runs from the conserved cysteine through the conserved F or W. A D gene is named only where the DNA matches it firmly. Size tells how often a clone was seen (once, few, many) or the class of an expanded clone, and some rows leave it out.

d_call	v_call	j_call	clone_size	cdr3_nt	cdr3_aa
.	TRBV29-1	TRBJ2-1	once	TGCAGCGTTGATGATAGCTCCTACAATGAGCAGTTCTTC	CSVDDSSYNEQFF
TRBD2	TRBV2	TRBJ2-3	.	TGTGCCAGCAGGCTAGCGGGGTCTACAGAAAGGACGCAGTATTTT	CASRLAGSTERTQYF
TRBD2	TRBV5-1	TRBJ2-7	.	TGCGCCAGCAGCTGGGGTCTAGCGGCTGACACCTACGAGCAGTACTTC	CASSWGLAADTYEQYF
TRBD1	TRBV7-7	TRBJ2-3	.	TGTGCTAGCAGCTTAGGACAGGGGGGGGGCACAGATACGCAGTATTTT	CASSLGQGGGTDTQYF
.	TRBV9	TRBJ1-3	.	TGTGCCAGCAGTACGCGTCTCTCTGGAAACACCATATATTTT	CASSTRLSGNTIYF
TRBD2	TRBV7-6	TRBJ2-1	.	TGTGCCAGCAGCACGGGACTAGCGGGAGAGCAGTTCTTC	CASSTGLAGEQFF
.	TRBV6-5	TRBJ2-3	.	TGTGCCAGCAGTTACCGGGTACGGACAGATACGCAGTATTTT	CASSYRVRTDTQYF
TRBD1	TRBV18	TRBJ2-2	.	TGTGCCAGCTCACCACCGACAGGGGTGGACACCGGGGAGCTGTTTTTT	CASSPPTGVDTGELFF
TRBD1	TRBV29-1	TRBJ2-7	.	TGCAGCTTCAGACAGGGACCCTACGAGCAGTACTTC	CSFRQGPYEQYF
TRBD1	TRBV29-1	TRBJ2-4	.	TGCAGCGTTGAGCGACAGGGAGTGGGTTTATCTCTAGCCAAAAACATTCAGTACTTC	CSVERQGVGLSLAKNIQYF
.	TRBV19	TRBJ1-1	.	TGTGCCAGTAGTATGGACAGCCCACCGGGAACTGAAGCTTTCTTT	CASSMDSPPGTEAFF
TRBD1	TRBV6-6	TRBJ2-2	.	TGTGCCAGCAGTTACGGTGGACAGGGCCTGACCGGGGAGCTGTTTTTT	CASSYGGQGLTGELFF
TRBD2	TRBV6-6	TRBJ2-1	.	TGTGCCAGCAACGCGGGACTAGCGGAGCGGGGGTTCTTC	CASNAGLAERGFF
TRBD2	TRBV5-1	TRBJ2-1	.	TGCGCCAGCAGCTTGGCGACAGGGATAGCGGGAGGGGGATACAATGAGCAGTTCTTC	CASSLATGIAGGGYNEQFF
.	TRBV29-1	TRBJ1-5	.	TGCAGCGTTGGGGACTACCAACAGCCCCAGCATTTT	CSVGDYQQPQHF
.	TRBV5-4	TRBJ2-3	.	TGTGCCAGCAGCTTAGTCACAGTTAGCACAGATACGCAGTATTTT	CASSLVTVSTDTQYF
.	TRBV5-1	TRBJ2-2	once	TGCGCCAGCAGCTTGGTCCAGGTCACCGGGGAGCTGTTTTTT	CASSLVQVTGELFF
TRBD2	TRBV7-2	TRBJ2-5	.	TGTGCCAGCAGCCCCTGGGGGGCGGGAGGGCCGAGGGAGACCCAGTACTTC	CASSPWGAGGPRETQYF
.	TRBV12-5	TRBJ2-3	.	TGTGCTAGTGGACCATCTTATGGGGGGTCCACAGATACGCAGTATTTT	CASGPSYGGSTDTQYF
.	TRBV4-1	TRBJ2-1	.	TGCGCCAGCAGCCCGTCCCGGGGGTCTCCTTACAATGAGCAGTTCTTC	CASSPSRGSPYNEQFF
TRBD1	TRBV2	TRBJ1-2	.	TGTGCCAGCAGGCGAACCCAGGGACAGGTACTAAACTATGGCTACACCTTC	CASRRTQGQVLNYGYTF
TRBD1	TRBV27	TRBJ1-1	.	TGTGCCAGCAGTTCGCACCCGATCCTTGAGACAGGGAGTGGTGGGTACACTGAAGCTTTCTTT	CASSSHPILETGSGGYTEAFF
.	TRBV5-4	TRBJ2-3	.	TGTGCCAGCAGCTCTAACAGGGTTTTAGGCACAGATACGCAGTATTTT	CASSSNRVLGTDTQYF
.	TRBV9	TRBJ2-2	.	TGTGCCAGCAGCTCTTCCCCCGGGGTTTCCGGGGAGCTGTTTTTT	CASSSSPGVSGELFF
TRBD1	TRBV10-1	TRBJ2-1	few	TGCGCCAGCACCCCGGGACAGGGAAGGAATGAGCAGTTCTTC	CASTPGQGRNEQFF
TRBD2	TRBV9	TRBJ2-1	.	TGTGCCAGCAGCGTAGAAGCGGCTAGCGGGGGGGCCGAACAGTTCTTC	CASSVEAASGGAEQFF
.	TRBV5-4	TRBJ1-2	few	TGTGCCAGCGGGGGGGAGATCCGCGGCGATGGCTACACCTTC	CASGGEIRGDGYTF
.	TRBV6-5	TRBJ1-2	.	TGTGCCAGCAGTTACTCCCCGACAGACTGGAGCTATGGCTACACCTTC	CASSYSPTDWSYGYTF
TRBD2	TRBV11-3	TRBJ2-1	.	TGTGCCAGCAGCTCCCCCCTAACTAGCGCCGAGATCGATGAGCAGTTCTTC	CASSSPLTSAEIDEQFF
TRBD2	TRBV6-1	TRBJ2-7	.	TGTGCCAGCAGTGACTGGACTAGCGCGACCTACGAGCAGTACTTC	CASSDWTSATYEQYF
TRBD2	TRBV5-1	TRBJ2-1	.	TGCGCCAGCAGCTTGGGCACTAGCGGGAGGCGTACGGATGAGCAGTTCTTC	CASSLGTSGRRTDEQFF
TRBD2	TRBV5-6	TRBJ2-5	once	TGTGCCAGCAGCTTGGTTTGGGGAGCGGGAGTGATGAAAGAGACCCAGTACTTC	CASSLVWGAGVMKETQYF
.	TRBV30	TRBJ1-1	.	TGTGCCTGGAGTTTGGCACCGGGGAACACTGAAGCTTTCTTT	CAWSLAPGNTEAFF
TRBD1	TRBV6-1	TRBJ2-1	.	TGTGCCAGCAGTGAACTATTGGGGGGACAGGGGCTCTACAATGAGCAGTTCTTC	CASSELLGGQGLYNEQFF
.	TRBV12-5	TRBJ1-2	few	TGTGCTAGTGCCCTAGAGGGAAATTATGGCTACACCTTC	CASALEGNYGYTF
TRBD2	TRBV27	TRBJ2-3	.	TGTGCCAGCAGTTTAGAGGGGTCGGGAGGGCGCACAGATACGCAGTATTTT	CASSLEGSGGRTDTQYF
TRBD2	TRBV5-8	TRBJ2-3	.	TGTGCCAGCAGCTTGGCCGGGACTAGCGGGGGGGATACGCAGTATTTT	CASSLAGTSGGDTQYF
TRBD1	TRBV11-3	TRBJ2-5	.	TGTGCCAGCAGCCGGCCGGGACAGGGGAAAGAGACCCAGTACTTC	CASSRPGQGKETQYF
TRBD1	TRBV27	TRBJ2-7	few	TGTGCCAGCAGTCCACTGACAGGGGGGGAGCAGTACTTC	CASSPLTGGEQYF
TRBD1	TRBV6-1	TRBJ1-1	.	TGTGCCAGCAGTATGGGACAGTTCATGAACACTGAAGCTTTCTTT	CASSMGQFMNTEAFF
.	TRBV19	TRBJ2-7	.	TGTGCCAGTAGCCTGGCCCTTAACTACGAGCAGTACTTC	CASSLALNYEQYF
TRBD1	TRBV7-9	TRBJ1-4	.	TGTGCCAGCAGCGGACGACAGGGGGCGGATGAAAAACTGTTTTTT	CASSGRQGADEKLFF